These 10 T cell receptor beta chains share one sample of origin, sequenced in a study of blood T cell repertoires in COVID-19 (dated by TCRdb to the early 2020s). Library generation was performed with the immunoSEQ multiplex PCR assay. The table comes from immuneACCESS by way of TCRdb, which keeps in-frame sequences with V and J called. Part of the clones is missing from these tables; in studies checked, under half for an unresolved V gene and the rest for unknown reasons. Present in this sample are over 200,000 clones, about 88% of which were seen just once. About 4% of the sample goes to the ten largest clones. The source material was PBMCs or T cells enriched from blood (not recorded which). These TCRs come from a woman aged 25-40 years who had been exposed to COVID-19.

The chain has TRBV6-1 and TRBJ1-5; 8 nucleotides line up with TRBD1. The CDR3 consists of 14 residues. CDR1 is MNHNS and CDR2 is SASEGT in the germline V gene. With 3 bases clipped from V and 7 bases from J, the junction kept 5 bases outside the gene matches. CDR3 sequence reads: CASSDDRGGQPQHF. For the CDR3, the DNA is TGTGCCAGCAGTGACGACAGGGGAGGCCAGCCCCAGCATTTT.

The V call is TRBV19, the J call TRBJ1-1; tentative D call: TRBD1 (5 bases). Between the trimmed V and J ends, which lost 4 bases and 5 bases, there was a span of 26 bases. The CDR3 contains 18 residues. Germline CDR1 LNHDA, CDR2 SQIVND (reference sequence). The CDR3 coding sequence is TGTGCCAGTAGTAGGGGACTTCCGGTCGAACAGTCGGTTACTGAAGCTTTCTTT. Its protein is CASSRGLPVEQSVTEAFF. The variable domain in full, completed from reference TRBV19 and TRBJ1-1, reads DGGITQSPKYLFRKEGQNVTLSCEQNLNHDAMYWYRQDPGQGLRLIYYSQIVNDFQKGDIAEGYSVSREKKESFPLTVTSAQKNPTAFYLCASSRGLPVEQSVTEAFFGQGTRLTVV.

This chain links TRBV21-1 with TRBJ1-5. TRBV21-1 is a pseudogene segment. CDR3 length: 17 amino acids. CDR3 in DNA: TGTGCCAGCAGCAAAGTAGCGGGGGCGGTGGGCAATCAGCCCCAGCATTTT. Translation: CASSKVAGAVGNQPQHF.

The V call is TRBV7-9, the J call TRBJ1-2; D ambiguous. This CDR3 spans 15 amino acids. The V gene's germline CDR1 is SEHNR and CDR2 FQNEAQ (reference sequence). Trimming pared 1 base from V and 4 bases from J, leaving 13 bases between. The CDR3 sequence is CASSLDGGYVYGYTF. Written as DNA, the CDR3 is TGTGCCAGCAGCTTAGATGGAGGGTATGTCTATGGCTACACCTTC.

This clone has a single count. The chain recombines TRBV11-2 with TRBJ2-7, with 11 bases aligning to TRBD1. Germline V lookup: CDR1 SGHAT, CDR2 FQNNGV. J was trimmed by 7 bases and V by 5 bases; bases with no gene match: 16. This CDR3 contains 17 residues. CDR3 amino acids: CASSLIGRGQGAREQYF. The CDR3 DNA sequence: TGTGCCAGCAGCCTAATCGGCCGTGGACAGGGGGCAAGGGAGCAGTACTTC. The entire variable domain, with the rest obtained from reference TRBV11-2 and TRBJ2-7, is as follows: EAGVAQSPRYKIIEKRQSVAFWCNPISGHATLYWYQQILGQGPKLLIQFQNNGVVDDSQLPKDRFSAERLKGVDSTLKIQPAKLEDSAVYLCASSLIGRGQGAREQYFGPGTRLTVT.

This clone was picked up a small number of times. This chain joins TRBV7-8 and TRBJ1-3; 7 bases map to TRBD1. V was clipped by 1 base and J by 3 bases; unmatched bases: 15. Germline V gene lookup returns CDR1 SGHVS and CDR2 FQNEAQ. The CDR3 is made up of 19 amino acids. The CDR3 loop reads CASSLGDSDPPWGGNTIYF. Written as DNA, the CDR3 is TGTGCCAGCAGCTTAGGGGACAGCGACCCTCCTTGGGGTGGAAACACCATATATTTT. Together with reference TRBV7-8 and TRBJ1-3, the CDR3 gives the full variable domain: GAGVSQSPRYKVAKRGQDVALRCDPISGHVSLFWYQQALGQGPEFLTYFQNEAQLDKSGLPSDRFFAERPEGSVSTLKIQRTQQEDSAVYLCASSLGDSDPPWGGNTIYFGEGSWLTVV.

The chain has TRBV30 and TRBJ1-5; D is undetermined. In germline, CDR1 is GTSNPN, CDR2 SVGIG (reference sequence). CDR3 length: 14 residues. V lost 0 bases to trimming and J lost 3 bases, with 9 bases between them. For the CDR3, the DNA is TGTGCCTGGAGTGTAGGCAGGTTCAATCAGCCCCAGCATTTT. Its translation is CAWSVGRFNQPQHF.

This CDR3 is CASSLVGGPDEAFF. DNA of the CDR3: TGCGCCAGCAGCTTAGTAGGGGGCCCAGATGAAGCTTTCTTT. The chain employs TRBV5-1 and TRBJ1-1; the match to TRBD1 covers 7 bases. This CDR3 comprises 14 residues. Trimming took 2 bases from V and 7 from J; bases not matched to a gene: 8. CDR1 and CDR2 from the germline V gene are SGHRS and YFSETQ.

The V call is TRBV30, the J call TRBJ2-7, with D possibly matching TRBD2 (6 bases). This CDR3 region has 12 residues. CDR1 and CDR2 (germline): GTSNPN, SVGIG (reference sequence). V was clipped by 6 bases and J by 9 bases, with 18 bases between them. The CDR3 protein is CACAGRGVGQYF. CDR3 sequence (DNA): TGTGCCTGCGCGGGGCGGGGTGTAGGGCAGTACTTC.

The CDR3 DNA reads as TGTGCCAGCAGTGATTGGTCCCTACGTAATGAAAAACTGTTTTTT. Its protein is CASSDWSLRNEKLFF. The gene calls are TRBV2 and TRBJ1-4; D gene ambiguous. V lost 3 bases to trimming and J lost 4 bases, with 12 bases between them. CDR1 SNHLY and CDR2 FYNNEI come from the germline V gene. The CDR3 is made up of 15 amino acids.